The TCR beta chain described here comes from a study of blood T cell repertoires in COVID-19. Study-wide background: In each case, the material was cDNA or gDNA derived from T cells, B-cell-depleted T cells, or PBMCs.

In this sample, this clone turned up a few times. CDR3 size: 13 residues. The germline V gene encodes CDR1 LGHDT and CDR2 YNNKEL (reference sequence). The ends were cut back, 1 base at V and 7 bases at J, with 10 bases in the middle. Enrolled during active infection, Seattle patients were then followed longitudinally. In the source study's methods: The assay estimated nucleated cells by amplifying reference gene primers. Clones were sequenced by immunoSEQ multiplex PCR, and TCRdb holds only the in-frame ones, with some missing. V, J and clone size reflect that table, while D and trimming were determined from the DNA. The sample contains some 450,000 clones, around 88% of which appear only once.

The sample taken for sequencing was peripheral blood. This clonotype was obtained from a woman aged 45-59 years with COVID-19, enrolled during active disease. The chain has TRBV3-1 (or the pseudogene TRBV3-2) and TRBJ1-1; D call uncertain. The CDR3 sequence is CASSQVYPDEAFF. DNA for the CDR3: TGTGCCAGCAGCCAAGTGTATCCAGATGAAGCTTTCTTT.